This T cell receptor beta chain came from a study of blood T cells in healthy people across ages. Study-level results: When set beside aged donors, long-lived donors presented more naive CD4+ cells and higher diversity. For the donors, CMV status was unknown and possibly confounded expanded clonotype changes.

On this clonotype: The antigen is unknown. Mismatch with germline at one junction end may stem from a read error.

Looked up from germline, CDR1 is DFQATT and CDR2 is SNEGSKA (reference sequence). The length of the CDR3 is 13 residues. A J-beta primer mix and a sample-barcoded 5' primer were used in a second PCR of roughly 6 to 11 cycles. Using its own MiXCR run on the 5' RACE reads, TCRdb lists one record per CDR3 protein. The table records just over 1 million distinct CDR3 sequences, around 43% of them present only once. The chain carries TRBV20-1 and TRBJ1-2; 7 nucleotides line up with TRBD1. This sequence originates from a woman aged 60-70 years in good health. Sequencing was done on a sample of blood. CDR3 residues: CSAGEGTVSGYTF. The DNA for the CDR3 is TGCAGTGCTGGAGAAGGGACAGTATCGGGCTACACCTTC.